Sequencing of this T cell receptor (beta chain) was carried out in a study of human T cells and chemical hapten exposure. The wider study: From small differences in pooled library volume came most of the variation in per-sample TCR yields.

This CDR3 is built from 15 residues. The germline V gene has CDR1 DFQATT and CDR2 SNEGSKA (reference sequence). Trimming at V came to 4 bases and at J to 5 bases, leaving 13 bases not matched to a gene. Indicated time point: patch test 2, 6 weeks after DPC sensitization. Treatment denoted: therapeutic diphenylcyclopropenone sensitization with weekly scalp DPC. Library construction involved attaching unique molecular identifiers to individual cDNA molecules, which allowed quantitative, reproducible TCR counting. TCRdb passed the RACE reads through MiXCR, listing each CDR3 protein once. The repertoire consists of about 42,000 distinct CDR3 sequences, with more than 8.5% occurring once and the leading ten covering 15%. This clonotype has ten or more counts.

The chain links TRBV20-1 to TRBJ2-5; 7 bases map to TRBD2. Specimen: whole blood, collected in connection with sensitization to the hapten diphenylcyclopropenone (DPC). This receptor was identified in a woman in her thirties or forties with alopecia areata. Some clones in this sample may be carry-over from other donors' samples. DNA of the CDR3: TGCAGTGCTATGGGGGAGGGAGGGAGAGACGAGACCCAGTACTTC. As protein: CSAMGEGGRDETQYF.